The rows below give T cell receptor beta chains drawn from one sample of a study of shared clonotypes between healthy human individuals. Repertoires were generated with immunoSEQ multiplex PCR, while TCRdb's copy carries only in-frame clones and drops some. The sample consists of around 1,900,000 clones, around 93% of them appearing once. What was sequenced was naive CD8+ T cells from PBMCs. Every receptor here comes from a man aged 18 to 30 in good health. Some clones in this sample may be carry-over from other donors' samples. Both conserved end residues are part of each CDR3. The D gene is left open where the match is weak. The size entry is marked missing in some rows and otherwise reads once, few, many or a size class.

d_call j_call clone_size v_call cdr3_nt cdr3_aa
. TRBJ1-1 . TRBV27 TGTGCCAGCAGTACCAATCAGGGGAACACTGAAGCTTTCTTT CASSTNQGNTEAFF
. TRBJ1-2 . TRBV7-3 TGTGCCAGCAGCTCGGACGGGGGAGCACCCTACACCTTC CASSSDGGAPYTF
TRBD2 TRBJ2-7 . TRBV7-2 TGTGCCAGCAGTTGGACTAGCGGGGTGTCCTACGAGCAGTACTTC CASSWTSGVSYEQYF
. TRBJ2-7 . TRBV27 TGTGCCAGCGGACCTTTTGGGGACCCCTACTCCTACGAGCAGTACTTC CASGPFGDPYSYEQYF
. TRBJ1-1 . TRBV6-6 TGTGCCAGCAGTTATGAAGGTCGGGGGACTGAAGCTTTCTTT CASSYEGRGTEAFF
TRBD2 TRBJ2-2 . TRBV7-3 TGTGCCAGCAGCTTATCGGGTGGACTTCTAGCGGGAAACACCGGGGAGCTGTTTTTT CASSLSGGLLAGNTGELFF
TRBD2 TRBJ2-2 . TRBV7-2 TGTGCCAGCAGCCTTCTAGCGGGAGGGCCAACCGGGGAGCTGTTTTTT CASSLLAGGPTGELFF
. TRBJ2-1 . TRBV5-6 TGTGCCAGCAGCTTGTCAGGGGGAGGTAATGAGCAGTTCTTC CASSLSGGGNEQFF
. TRBJ2-7 once TRBV6-6 TGTGCCAGCAGCCTCGGACTATATTGGGAGCAGTACTTC CASSLGLYWEQYF
TRBD2 TRBJ2-1 once TRBV6-5 TGTGCCAGCAGTTACTTGAGCGGGGAACAGTACAATGAGCAGTTCTTC CASSYLSGEQYNEQFF